The clone carrying this TCR beta chain came up many times. Its antigen is not known. This sample stems from a study of post-analysis software for immune sequencing data. Whole-study context: Relapsing-remitting, secondary progressive and progressive-relapsing multiple sclerosis were all included among the disease courses. Study findings and constraints: Patients had higher frequencies than controls of about 5 TRBV segments, including TRBV5-6, TRBV5-1 and TRBV20-1. Controls' normalized Chao1 diversity significantly exceeded that of multiple sclerosis patients.

Presence of unique molecular identifiers characterized the TCR beta cDNA libraries. Approximately 500,000 cDNA molecules were recovered from an input of 1 to 10 million T cells. One entry per CDR3 protein, called by TCRdb with MiXCR from the PCR reads. The sample has roughly 170,000 distinct CDR3 sequences, approximately 28% seen once. V shed 4 bases and J shed 0 bases, with 12 bases lying between them. CDR1 is LNHDA, CDR2 SQIVND, per germline (reference sequence). This CDR3 region has 15 residues. Specimen: blood. This sequence was found in a girl between 5 and 17 years old with multiple sclerosis. This sequence joins TRBV19 and TRBJ1-2; tentative D call: TRBD1 (5 bases). The CDR3 loop reads CASSRDSLTNYGYTF. As DNA, the CDR3 is TGTGCCAGTAGTAGAGACAGTTTAACTAACTATGGCTACACCTTC.